The rows below give T cell receptor beta chains drawn from one sample of a study of beta chain features in type 1 diabetes. Sequencing used immunoSEQ multiplex PCR; TCRdb keeps in-frame clones, though not all of them. The table has under 800,000 clones, around a sixth seen once. What was sequenced was naive CD4+ T cells from blood. These receptors came from a young man in good health. The conserved cysteine and the conserved F or W are not part of the CDR3 here. Fields, in order: J gene, D gene, V gene, CDR3 protein. D genes are given only for firm matches.

j_gene: TRBJ1-3; d_gene: TRBD1; v_gene: TRBV28; CDR3aa: ASSPSTGFALTIY
j_gene: TRBJ1-1; d_gene: TRBD1; v_gene: TRBV7-2; CDR3aa: ASSLVGQMNTEAF
j_gene: TRBJ2-5; d_gene: TRBD1; v_gene: TRBV6-5; CDR3aa: ASSRQGAREETQY
j_gene: TRBJ1-4; d_gene: .; v_gene: TRBV7-9; CDR3aa: ASSRGGAEKLF
j_gene: TRBJ2-7; d_gene: .; v_gene: TRBV7-2; CDR3aa: ASSMGLPHEQY
j_gene: TRBJ2-7; d_gene: .; v_gene: TRBV23-1; CDR3aa: ASSQSEPRVKALYEQY
j_gene: TRBJ2-1; d_gene: TRBD1; v_gene: TRBV30; CDR3aa: AWSVPGGNEQF
j_gene: TRBJ1-1; d_gene: TRBD1; v_gene: TRBV15; CDR3aa: ATWRQGYTEAF
j_gene: TRBJ2-2; d_gene: .; v_gene: TRBV6-5; CDR3aa: ASSSEGIGKLF
j_gene: TRBJ2-3; d_gene: TRBD1; v_gene: TRBV28; CDR3aa: ASSLWGQGGPGADTQY
j_gene: TRBJ2-1; d_gene: TRBD2; v_gene: TRBV5-1; CDR3aa: ASSLPGLAGGDEQF
j_gene: TRBJ1-1; d_gene: .; v_gene: TRBV7-3; CDR3aa: ASSGTVNTEAF
j_gene: TRBJ1-1; d_gene: .; v_gene: TRBV5-1; CDR3aa: ASSFAGPVNTEAF
j_gene: TRBJ2-2; d_gene: .; v_gene: TRBV6-5; CDR3aa: ASNQLRGRTGELF
j_gene: TRBJ1-4; d_gene: .; v_gene: TRBV18; CDR3aa: ASSPLGTGTIEKLF
j_gene: TRBJ2-7; d_gene: TRBD1; v_gene: TRBV11-3; CDR3aa: ASSLGQGGQY
j_gene: TRBJ2-1; d_gene: .; v_gene: TRBV18; CDR3aa: ASSPPESYNEQF
j_gene: TRBJ2-7; d_gene: .; v_gene: TRBV9; CDR3aa: ASSDSFGGAHYEQY
j_gene: TRBJ2-4; d_gene: .; v_gene: TRBV7-3; CDR3aa: ASSQAGTSPQIQY
j_gene: TRBJ2-5; d_gene: TRBD2; v_gene: TRBV6-1; CDR3aa: ASSEVAGDGTQY
j_gene: TRBJ2-7; d_gene: TRBD2; v_gene: TRBV15; CDR3aa: ATSRGELAGGWGFSYEQY
j_gene: TRBJ1-2; d_gene: .; v_gene: TRBV7-9; CDR3aa: ASSLARSLNYGYT
j_gene: TRBJ1-3; d_gene: .; v_gene: TRBV7-4; CDR3aa: ASSNWTVRNSGNTIY
j_gene: TRBJ1-1; d_gene: .; v_gene: TRBV6-1; CDR3aa: ASSGPGTYLNTEAF
j_gene: TRBJ1-2; d_gene: TRBD1; v_gene: TRBV5-1; CDR3aa: ASSRQGDSYGYT
j_gene: TRBJ1-5; d_gene: .; v_gene: TRBV12-5; CDR3aa: ASGLGTDQPQH
j_gene: TRBJ2-6; d_gene: .; v_gene: TRBV5-4; CDR3aa: ASSIAGFRYGANVLT
j_gene: TRBJ2-1; d_gene: .; v_gene: TRBV28; CDR3aa: ASSPHSLMNEQF
j_gene: TRBJ1-3; d_gene: .; v_gene: TRBV25-1; CDR3aa: ASSDRGIRSGNTIY
j_gene: TRBJ2-7; d_gene: .; v_gene: TRBV9; CDR3aa: ASSVGGAGIPYEQY
j_gene: TRBJ1-2; d_gene: .; v_gene: TRBV11-2; CDR3aa: ASSLGDVGYHT
j_gene: TRBJ2-7; d_gene: .; v_gene: TRBV6-1; CDR3aa: ASSAVGAGEQY
j_gene: TRBJ2-1; d_gene: .; v_gene: TRBV6-5; CDR3aa: ASPMPGAEQF
j_gene: TRBJ2-7; d_gene: TRBD1; v_gene: TRBV5-4; CDR3aa: ASSGDRREYEQY
j_gene: TRBJ1-2; d_gene: .; v_gene: TRBV7-9; CDR3aa: ASSLFKGQANQHT
j_gene: TRBJ1-2; d_gene: .; v_gene: TRBV4-3; CDR3aa: ASSQDEGWGYGYT
j_gene: TRBJ1-4; d_gene: .; v_gene: TRBV14; CDR3aa: ASSPPGLTTNEKLF
j_gene: TRBJ2-7; d_gene: TRBD2; v_gene: TRBV7-9; CDR3aa: ASSLRGGTYEQY
j_gene: TRBJ2-3; d_gene: .; v_gene: TRBV6-6; CDR3aa: ASSTPGRGDTQY
j_gene: TRBJ2-2; d_gene: .; v_gene: TRBV29-1; CDR3aa: SGRGRDLNTGELF
j_gene: TRBJ2-3; d_gene: TRBD1; v_gene: TRBV19; CDR3aa: ASRKDRGLPDTQY
j_gene: TRBJ2-7; d_gene: .; v_gene: TRBV6-5; CDR3aa: ASSTQGYEQY